This T cell receptor beta chain comes out of a study of blood T cell repertoires in COVID-19. Study at large: The study drew acute and convalescent COVID-19 samples from the United States, Italy and Spain.

Sequenced by immunoSEQ multiplex PCR; TCRdb stores in-frame clones only, minus some. The sample lists around 300,000 clones, roughly nine tenths seen once, with 0.94% in the top ten. The clonotype originates from a middle-aged woman who had recovered from COVID-19. Input material: peripheral blood.

CDR3 region: CASSTGTGIHEQYF. The CDR3 DNA sequence: TGTGCCAGCAGTACCGGGACAGGGATACACGAGCAGTACTTC. The chain has TRBV27 and TRBJ2-7, with 9 nucleotides matching TRBD1. The V segment lost 5 bases and the J segment 5 bases; nucleotides outside the gene matches: 7. The CDR3 is 14 residues long. CDR1 MNHEY and CDR2 SMNVEV come from the germline V gene (reference sequence).